This TCR beta chain comes out of a study of blood T cell repertoires in COVID-19. Study-wide background: COVID-19 samples collected from the United States, Italy and Spain covered acute and convalescent phases. From T cells, B-cell-depleted T cells, or PBMCs came the material, which was cDNA or gDNA.

Per the original data handling: Quantification of nucleated cells was approximated via reference gene primer amplification. The table came from immunoSEQ multiplex PCR; TCRdb's copy has only in-frame clones and leaves some out. V, J and clone size derive from that table, while D and trimming were established from the DNA sequence. The table lists about 100,000 clones, 92% of them singletons. V dropped 5 bases and J dropped 5; count of bases not matched to a gene: 8. The CDR3 is made up of 16 amino acids. Germline-derived CDR1 and CDR2 are MNHNY and SVGAGI (reference sequence). Source material: peripheral blood. This clonotype was sampled from a man aged 45-65 years with active COVID-19. This chain joins TRBV6-6 and TRBJ2-1; 11 nucleotides match TRBD2. CDR3 protein: CASSTLLAGDHNEQFF. DNA for the CDR3: TGTGCCAGCAGTACCTTACTAGCGGGAGACCACAATGAGCAGTTCTTC.